What follows are 12 T cell receptor beta chains derived from one specimen sequenced in a study of T-cell reconstitution after alpha-beta-depleted transplantation in children. This sample's TCRbeta library carried unique molecular identifier barcodes. TCRdb used MiXCR to reprocess the PCR reads, holding one entry per CDR3 protein. This table holds hundreds of thousands of distinct CDR3 sequences, 13% found once. Specimen: PBMCs, mostly from graft donor cells, collected 360 days after TCRalphabeta/CD19-depleted stem cell transplant. The source of these receptors is a male patient aged 10 to 17 who had a stem cell transplant for acute myeloid leukemia, so the T cells may come from the graft donor.

V is TRBV3-1 and J is TRBJ2-1, with 10 bases lining up with TRBD2. J lost 0 bases, V lost 8 bases, and 16 bases had no gene match. CDR3 length equals 19 residues. The germline V gene has CDR1 LGHDT and CDR2 YNNKEL (reference sequence). The CDR3 nucleotides are TGTGCCAGCGTCCAGGGCCTAGCGGGAGCCAAGAGCTCCTACAATGAGCAGTTCTTC. This gives the protein CASVQGLAGAKSSYNEQFF.

The gene calls are TRBV20-1 and TRBJ2-1, with TRBD2 matching 12 bases. Trimming removed 6 bases from V and 8 bases from J; junction bases left unmatched: 14. Germline CDR1 DFQATT, CDR2 SNEGSKA (reference sequence). The CDR3 is 16 amino acids. CDR3 region: CSASPTSGRMYDEQFF. CDR3 DNA sequence: TGCAGTGCGAGCCCCACTAGCGGGAGGATGTACGATGAGCAGTTCTTC.

This chain joins TRBV5-1 and TRBJ2-7; D is unclear. Germline V gene sequence: CDR1 SGHRS, CDR2 YFSETQ. The CDR3 spans 15 residues. V shed 1 base and J shed 0 bases, with 11 bases lying between them. The CDR3 coding sequence is TGCGCCAGCAGCTTGCACACCTACAGCTCCTACGAGCAGTACTTC. It encodes CASSLHTYSSYEQYF. The full variable domain, rest sourced from reference TRBV5-1 and TRBJ2-7, is KAGVTQTPRYLIKTRGQQVTLSCSPISGHRSVSWYQQTPGQGLQFLFEYFSETQRNKGNFPGRFSGRQFSNSRSEMNVSTLELGDSALYLCASSLHTYSSYEQYFGPGTRLTVT.

This clonotype was counted ten times or more. The chain uses TRBV10-3 and TRBJ2-3, with 8 bases matching TRBD2. Trimming at V came to 6 bases and at J to 3 bases, leaving 8 bases not matched to a gene. The CDR3 totals 15 residues. From germline, CDR1 is ENHRY and CDR2 SYGVKD. The CDR3: CAISDLLAATDTQYF. The CDR3 bases are TGTGCCATCAGCGACTTACTAGCGGCAACAGATACGCAGTATTTT.

This clonotype was counted a few times. The chain recombines TRBV6-5 with TRBJ2-5; 10 nucleotides match TRBD2. V shed 1 base and J 2 bases; nucleotides not matched to a gene: 4. The CDR3 totals 16 residues. CDR1 MNHEY and CDR2 SVGAGI come from the germline V gene. CDR3 nucleotides: TGTGCCAGCAGTTACTTAAGCGGGAGGGTTCAAGAGACCCAGTACTTC. Protein sequence: CASSYLSGRVQETQYF.

In this sample, this clonotype turned up a few times. The chain joins TRBV12-3 or TRBV12-4 to TRBJ2-3, with 9 nucleotides matching TRBD1. The CDR3 runs 14 residues. J gave up 6 bases and V 1 base, and 2 bases lay outside the gene matches. The chain's CDR3 is CASSLGQGEDTQYF. For the CDR3, the DNA is TGTGCCAGCAGTTTAGGACAGGGGGAGGATACGCAGTATTTT.

This clonotype was detected a few times. V is TRBV7-8 and J is TRBJ2-7; D unclear. Germline V gives CDR1 SGHVS, CDR2 FQNEAQ. Trimming left V 1 base short and J 3 bases short, with 13 bases between. This CDR3 is built from 15 residues. CDR3 amino acids: CASSLVLGSNYEQYF. The CDR3 DNA reads TGTGCCAGCAGCTTAGTTTTGGGGTCTAACTACGAGCAGTACTTC. Full variable domain (missing parts from reference TRBV7-8 and TRBJ2-7): GAGVSQSPRYKVAKRGQDVALRCDPISGHVSLFWYQQALGQGPEFLTYFQNEAQLDKSGLPSDRFFAERPEGSVSTLKIQRTQQEDSAVYLCASSLVLGSNYEQYFGPGTRLTVT.

This clonotype was seen a handful of times. The CDR3 reads CASSSQTGYNEQYF. CDR3 in DNA: TGTGCCAGCAGTTCCCAGACAGGGTACAACGAGCAGTACTTC. This chain links TRBV28 with TRBJ2-7; 7 positions agree with TRBD1. The CDR3 contains 14 residues. Germline V gene lookup returns CDR1 MDHEN and CDR2 SYDVKM. With V trimmed by 4 bases and J by 5 bases, 8 bases remained unmatched.

The chain links TRBV2 to TRBJ2-7; perhaps D is TRBD1 or TRBD2 (5 bases each). The germline V gene has CDR1 SNHLY and CDR2 FYNNEI. V was pared by 4 bases and J by 4 bases, with 17 bases between. This CDR3 spans 15 amino acids. The CDR3 DNA sequence: TGTGCCAGCAGTGGGGGAGCAGGGCCCCTGTACGAGCAGTACTTC. This sequence encodes CASSGGAGPLYEQYF.

In its sample, this clonotype was seen many times. This rearrangement joins TRBV28 to TRBJ2-7, with 8 bases fitting TRBD1. The CDR3 is 13 residues long. The V gene's germline CDR1 is MDHEN and CDR2 SYDVKM. Trimming at V came to 6 bases and at J to 3 bases, leaving 4 bases not matched to a gene. For the CDR3, the DNA is TGTGCCAGCAGGCGGACAGGGCTCTACGAGCAGTACTTC. Protein: CASRRTGLYEQYF.

In its sample, this clonotype was seen once. V usage is TRBV9 and J usage is TRBJ2-5; D possibly matches TRBD1 or TRBD2 (5 bases each). Germline CDR1 reads SGDLS; CDR2 reads YYNGEE. V was trimmed by 2 bases and J by 1 base, leaving 12 bases between them. The CDR3 contains 15 residues. The CDR3 loop is CASSVSGRPQETQYF. As DNA, the CDR3 is TGTGCCAGCAGCGTGTCGGGACGGCCCCAAGAGACCCAGTACTTC.

This clonotype was detected only a few times. The chain couples TRBV7-2 to TRBJ1-2; D perhaps matches TRBD1 (6 bases). Germline CDR1 reads SGHTA; CDR2 reads FQGNSA. This CDR3 comprises 16 residues. Trimming shortened V by 6 bases and J by 4 bases, and 21 bases separated the two germline ends. Written as DNA, the CDR3 is TGTGCCAGCAGGCGCCCTAGACAGGCCGGCCTCTATGGCTACACCTTC. Translation: CASRRPRQAGLYGYTF.